Below, 20 T cell receptor beta chains from the same sample are listed, as sequenced in a study of T-cell reconstitution after alpha-beta-depleted transplantation in children. Researchers prepared the TCRbeta library using unique molecular identifiers, the study reports. TCRdb independently ran MiXCR on the PCR reads; one entry per CDR3 protein. Of hundreds of thousands of distinct CDR3 sequences in the sample, around 13% were seen once. This specimen was PBMCs, taken before TCRalphabeta/CD19-depleted stem cell transplant. These TCRs come from a girl aged 2 to 9 with congenital amegakaryocytic thrombocytopenia, due to receive a stem cell transplant.

This chain links TRBV20-1 with TRBJ2-1; 14 bases are a match to TRBD2. This CDR3 has 21 amino acids. CDR1 is DFQATT, CDR2 SNEGSKA, per germline (reference sequence). After removal of 6 bases from V and 2 bases from J, the junction contained 21 bases not matched to a gene. The CDR3 loop reads CSARPVGTSGRWPGTYNEQFF. The CDR3, as DNA: TGCAGTGCCAGACCGGTTGGGACTAGCGGGAGATGGCCGGGGACCTACAATGAGCAGTTCTTC.

The chain links TRBV10-3 to TRBJ1-1, with D hard to call. The CDR3 covers 12 residues. Germline assignment: CDR1 ENHRY and CDR2 SYGVKD. V was clipped by 4 bases and J by 8 bases, with 11 bases between them. This CDR3 is CAISGSSLEAFF. The CDR3 DNA reads TGTGCCATCAGTGGGTCTAGCTTAGAAGCTTTCTTT.

Ten or more counts support this clonotype. The genes are TRBV29-1 and TRBJ2-1, with 8 bases fitting TRBD1. This CDR3 spans 12 amino acids. J gave up 7 bases and V 7 bases, and 6 bases lay outside the gene matches. Germline V gene lookup returns CDR1 SQVTM and CDR2 ANQGSEA. The CDR3 DNA reads TGCAGCGCCGGGACAGGAGTGAATGAGCAGTTCTTC. It is translated as CSAGTGVNEQFF.

Points on this clonotype: This may be a read error: a much more frequent sequence differs by one nucleotide. Since the CDR3 does not end with the conserved phenylalanine or tryptophan, this likely comes from a read error. V and J are TRBV4-1 and TRBJ2-1, with 9 bases matching TRBD2. In germline, CDR1 is MGHRA, CDR2 YSYEKL. The CDR3 covers 15 residues. J gave up 7 bases and V 2 bases, and 6 bases lay outside the gene matches. The CDR3 protein is CASSQSSTSGNEQFS. As DNA, the CDR3 is TGCGCCAGCAGCCAAAGTTCTACTAGCGGGAATGAGCAGTTCTCC.

V and J are TRBV29-1 and TRBJ2-1; tentatively, D is TRBD1 (6 bases). Trimming stripped 3 bases from V and 1 base from J, with 10 bases between. In germline, CDR1 is SQVTM, CDR2 ANQGSEA. The CDR3 runs to 14 residues. The CDR3 loop reads CSVDRTDSYNEQFF. The CDR3 DNA sequence: TGCAGCGTTGACCGGACAGATTCCTACAATGAGCAGTTCTTC.

This clonotype was seen a handful of times. This chain joins TRBV29-1 and TRBJ1-1; the D is unclear. CDR3 length: 14 residues. Germline CDR1 SQVTM, CDR2 ANQGSEA. With 6 bases removed from V and 3 bases from J, the gap between germline ends came to 17 bases. CDR3: CSVHLVLADTEAFF. In DNA, the CDR3 is TGCAGCGTCCACCTCGTTTTGGCTGACACTGAAGCTTTCTTT.

V gene TRBV5-1 combines with J gene TRBJ2-1; 9 bases match TRBD2. J lost 7 bases, V lost 2 bases, and 13 bases had no gene match. CDR3 size: 17 residues. Germline CDR1 and CDR2: SGHRS and YFSETQ. The CDR3 loop reads CASSLDPPGLAGNEQFF. CDR3 in DNA: TGCGCCAGCAGCTTAGATCCCCCGGGACTAGCAGGGAATGAGCAGTTCTTC.

This sequence joins TRBV10-3 and TRBJ2-1; unclear D gene. Trimming removed 10 bases from V and 8 bases from J, with 12 bases in between. This CDR3 has 11 residues. Germline CDR1 reads ENHRY; CDR2 reads SYGVKD. CDR3 bases: TGTGCCACCCGCACCCGCGATGAGCAGTTCTTC. Encoded protein: CATRTRDEQFF.

V usage is TRBV5-5 and J usage is TRBJ2-1, with TRBD2 matching over 12 bases. Looked up from germline, CDR1 is SGHKS and CDR2 is YYEKEE (reference sequence). This CDR3 has 18 residues. J was trimmed by 7 bases and V by 4 bases; bases with no gene match: 15. The CDR3 region is CASSNPLRLAGEGNEQFF. The CDR3 DNA reads TGTGCCAGCAGCAACCCCTTAAGACTAGCGGGAGAGGGGAATGAGCAGTTCTTC.

This clonotype has at least ten counts. This chain joins TRBV5-1 and TRBJ2-7; 11 bases map to TRBD2. The CDR3 spans 14 residues. V dropped 3 bases and J dropped 6; count of bases not matched to a gene: 5. The germline CDR1 and CDR2 sequences are SGHRS and YFSETQ. The CDR3, as DNA: TGCGCCAGCAGCTCGGGACTAGCGGAATTCGAGCAGTACTTC. Amino acids: CASSSGLAEFEQYF.

At least ten counts were recorded for this clonotype. The chain links TRBV6-5 to TRBJ2-1; 7 nucleotides line up with TRBD2. The CDR3 loop spans 16 amino acids. Per the germline V gene, CDR1 is MNHEY and CDR2 is SVGAGI. V lost 5 bases to trimming and J lost 8 bases; unmatched junction nucleotides: 15. This CDR3 is CASSTRLAESLDEQFF. For the CDR3, the DNA is TGTGCCAGCAGTACCAGGCTAGCGGAAAGCCTGGATGAGCAGTTCTTC.

There are many counts of this clonotype. The chain has TRBV4-1 and TRBJ2-1, with a possible D match to TRBD2 (5 bases). The V and J ends lost 0 bases and 4 bases respectively, with 10 bases between them. This CDR3 spans 15 amino acids. Per germline, CDR1 MGHRA and CDR2 YSYEKL. The CDR3 sequence is CASSQDSARYNEQFF. CDR3 DNA sequence: TGCGCCAGCAGCCAAGATAGCGCGAGATACAATGAGCAGTTCTTC.

Remarks on this clonotype: A much larger clonotype is one base distant, so this may be a read error. The chain employs TRBV20-1 and TRBJ1-4, with D tentatively TRBD1 (5 bases). This CDR3 comprises 12 residues. CDR1 DFQATT and CDR2 SNEGSKA come from the germline V gene (reference sequence). CDR3 in DNA: TGCGGTGCTCGAGGGGATAATGAAAAACTGTTTTTT. Encoded protein: CGARGDNEKLFF.

This clonotype showed up many times. This chain connects TRBV12-3 or TRBV12-4 to TRBJ2-1, with D unclear. Between the trimmed V and J ends, which lost 6 bases and 10 bases, there was a span of 16 bases. This CDR3 spans 13 amino acids. Written as DNA, the CDR3 is TGTGCCAGCAGGCCTATCGTGCGCGGCGAGCAGTTCTTC. Translation: CASRPIVRGEQFF.

The rearrangement joins TRBV7-3 to TRBJ1-1, with TRBD1 as a possible D gene (6 bases). CDR1 and CDR2 from the germline V gene are SGHTA and FQGTGA. V dropped 5 bases and J dropped 0 bases, with 19 bases sitting between them. This CDR3 contains 17 residues. This chain's CDR3 is CASSPEGGAGVNTEAFF. The CDR3 nucleotides read TGTGCCAGCAGCCCCGAAGGGGGGGCAGGGGTGAACACTGAAGCTTTCTTT.

The chain joins TRBV19 to TRBJ2-7; 11 bases fit TRBD2. With 4 bases clipped from V and 3 bases from J, the junction kept 8 bases outside the gene matches. This CDR3 has 16 residues. Germline values: CDR1 LNHDA, CDR2 SQIVND (reference sequence). The CDR3 region is CASSTGTSGVSYEQYF. CDR3 in DNA: TGTGCCAGTAGTACCGGGACTAGCGGAGTAAGCTACGAGCAGTACTTC.

The chain employs TRBV5-1 and TRBJ1-2; a weak D match, TRBD1 (5 bases). From germline, CDR1 is SGHRS and CDR2 YFSETQ. This CDR3 spans 18 amino acids. The V gene lost 1 base and the J gene lost 0 bases, with 19 bases spanning the gap. This CDR3 is CASSLSDGTEIPNYGYTF. CDR3 DNA: TGCGCCAGCAGCTTGTCGGACGGGACGGAAATTCCTAACTATGGCTACACCTTC. The whole variable domain, remainder taken from reference TRBV5-1 and TRBJ1-2, is KAGVTQTPRYLIKTRGQQVTLSCSPISGHRSVSWYQQTPGQGLQFLFEYFSETQRNKGNFPGRFSGRQFSNSRSEMNVSTLELGDSALYLCASSLSDGTEIPNYGYTFGSGTRLTVV.

The table lists this clonotype with many counts. This chain joins TRBV6-1 and TRBJ2-3, with D perhaps TRBD2 (5 bases). This CDR3 region has 15 residues. The V end lost 6 bases, the J end lost 0 bases, and 13 bases lay between the germline ends. In germline, CDR1 is MNHNS, CDR2 SASEGT. The CDR3 reads CASSPLGGSTDTQYF. CDR3 coding DNA: TGTGCCAGCAGCCCACTTGGCGGGAGCACAGATACGCAGTATTTT.

The table lists this clonotype with many counts. V is TRBV12-3 or TRBV12-4 and J is TRBJ1-3; 8 nucleotides line up with TRBD1. Trimming took 3 bases from V and 3 from J; bases not matched to a gene: 4. The CDR3 runs to 15 residues. The CDR3 DNA reads TGTGCCAGCAGTTTTGACAGGGGTTATGGAAACACCATATATTTT. Translation: CASSFDRGYGNTIYF.

This clonotype occurred many times. CDR3 region: CASHISGGIYNEQFF. As DNA, the CDR3 is TGCGCCAGCCACATTAGCGGAGGGATATACAATGAGCAGTTCTTC. The genes are TRBV5-1 and TRBJ2-1, with a tentative D call TRBD2 (6 bases). Germline lookup yields CDR1 SGHRS and CDR2 YFSETQ. V shed 7 bases and J shed 4 bases, with 18 bases lying between them. The CDR3 is 15 residues long.